The 21 T cell receptor beta chains presented below share a single source sample, sequenced in a study of cytomegalovirus exposure and HLA in healthy donors. 13 Jbeta primers and 60 Vbeta primers were used for the PCR. The protocol was immunoSEQ multiplex PCR, while the TCRdb copy is restricted to in-frame clones and leaves out a portion. Among 150,000 to 200,000 clones listed, approximately 86% were seen once. Sequenced sample: PBMCs. The receptors were gathered from a young woman in good health and CMV-seronegative.

This clone appeared once. This chain connects TRBV4-1 to TRBJ1-2; weak D call: TRBD1 (5 bases). The CDR3 consists of 15 residues. The V gene's germline CDR1 is MGHRA and CDR2 YSYEKL. V was clipped by 0 bases and J by 6 bases, with 14 bases between them. The CDR3 spells CASSQEGREGDGYTF. The CDR3 DNA follows: TGCGCCAGCAGCCAAGAAGGCAGGGAAGGGGATGGCTACACCTTC.

The genes are TRBV6-1 and TRBJ1-2; D gene uncertain. The CDR3 consists of 15 residues. Looked up from germline, CDR1 is MNHNS and CDR2 is SASEGT. V gave up 6 bases and J gave up 10 bases, with 24 bases separating them. The CDR3 here is CASRGSLSPPSPYTF. CDR3 in DNA: TGTGCCAGCAGGGGCTCCCTTTCCCCCCCTTCCCCCTACACCTTC.

This clone appeared a few times. The chain joins TRBV19 to TRBJ1-1; D is unclear. The length of the CDR3 is 15 residues. Trimming removed 7 bases at V and 6 bases at J, with 21 bases between. Germline-derived CDR1 and CDR2 are LNHDA and SQIVND (reference sequence). The CDR3 protein is CASNGGFRVRSEAFF. The CDR3 DNA is TGTGCCAGTAATGGAGGGTTCCGTGTGAGATCTGAAGCTTTCTTT.

This clone was picked up a small number of times. The chain has TRBV5-6 and TRBJ2-1, with D perhaps matching TRBD2 (6 bases). The V end was cut by 4 bases, the J end by 7 bases, with 12 bases between. This CDR3 is built from 13 residues. Germline assignment: CDR1 SGHDT and CDR2 YYEEEE. The CDR3 reads CASSGGLPNEQFF. In DNA, the CDR3 is TGTGCCAGCAGCGGCGGACTACCAAATGAGCAGTTCTTC.

This chain uses TRBV6-5 with TRBJ1-5; perhaps TRBD1 as D (6 bases). V gave up 5 bases and J gave up 7 bases, with 12 bases separating them. CDR3 length equals 13 residues. The V gene's germline CDR1 is MNHEY and CDR2 SVGAGI. CDR3 DNA sequence: TGTGCCAGCAGTAGCGGGGGCCGACAGCCCCAGCATTTT. Translation: CASSSGGRQPQHF.

The chain joins TRBV6-5 to TRBJ2-1; tentatively, D is TRBD1 (5 bases). V was trimmed by 4 bases and J by 8 bases, leaving 18 bases between them. CDR3 length: 15 residues. Germline CDR1 is MNHEY and CDR2 is SVGAGI. CDR3 protein: CASSFTRPGLYEQFF. DNA for the CDR3: TGTGCCAGCAGTTTCACTCGTCCAGGGCTGTATGAGCAGTTCTTC.

This clone is a singleton in its sample. This rearrangement joins TRBV2 to TRBJ2-6; possibly TRBD1 for D (5 bases). This CDR3 contains 21 residues. Germline V gives CDR1 SNHLY, CDR2 FYNNEI. V gave up 3 bases and J gave up 3 bases, with 27 bases separating them. The CDR3 loop is CASSDFPVPGSLIFGANVLTF. CDR3 nucleotides: TGTGCCAGCAGTGATTTTCCCGTGCCAGGGTCCCTTATATTTGGGGCCAACGTCCTGACTTTC.

V usage is TRBV18 and J usage is TRBJ2-5, with D maybe TRBD1 (6 bases). Trimming left V 5 bases short and J 5 bases short, with 15 bases between. Germline V gene sequence: CDR1 KGHSH, CDR2 LQKENI. The CDR3 is 14 amino acids. The CDR3 DNA is TGTGCCAGCTCAGCCTCAGGGGAAGACGAGACCCAGTACTTC. It is translated as CASSASGEDETQYF.

The sample holds one count of this clone. The chain carries TRBV4-1 and TRBJ2-3, with 11 bases aligning to TRBD2. After removal of 4 bases from V and 4 bases from J, the junction contained 10 bases not matched to a gene. Germline-derived CDR1 and CDR2 are MGHRA and YSYEKL. The CDR3 covers 17 residues. CDR3 protein: CASSRGSGRAGADTQYF. The CDR3 coding sequence is TGCGCCAGCAGCCGGGGTAGCGGGAGGGCCGGGGCAGATACGCAGTATTTT.

The chain combines TRBV5-1 with TRBJ2-1, with 10 bases aligning to TRBD2. V lost 4 bases and J lost 3; bases outside the gene matches: 1. The CDR3 contains 14 residues. Looked up from germline, CDR1 is SGHRS and CDR2 is YFSETQ. In nucleotides, the CDR3 is TGCGCCAGCAGCCGGACTAGCGGCTACAATGAGCAGTTCTTC. Translating gives CASSRTSGYNEQFF. Combining the CDR3 with reference TRBV5-1 and TRBJ2-1 gives the whole variable domain KAGVTQTPRYLIKTRGQQVTLSCSPISGHRSVSWYQQTPGQGLQFLFEYFSETQRNKGNFPGRFSGRQFSNSRSEMNVSTLELGDSALYLCASSRTSGYNEQFFGPGTRLTVL.

J is TRBJ2-7 and V is TRBV27, with TRBD1 matching 10 bases. The CDR3 sequence is 14 residues long. The J segment lost 3 bases and the V segment lost 5 bases, leaving 4 bases of the junction unmatched. CDR1 is MNHEY, CDR2 SMNVEV, per germline (reference sequence). CDR3 in DNA: TGTGCCAGCAGTCCCGGACAGGGGGTCTACGAGCAGTACTTC. As protein: CASSPGQGVYEQYF.

This sequence joins TRBV28 and TRBJ2-5; 7 bases match TRBD1. J gave up 7 bases and V 6 bases, and 8 bases lay outside the gene matches. CDR3 length: 13 amino acids. The germline V gene has CDR1 MDHEN and CDR2 SYDVKM. Written as DNA, the CDR3 is TGTGCCAGCAGAGACAGGGTTTTGGGGACCCAGTACTTC. This encodes CASRDRVLGTQYF.

The V call is TRBV5-1, the J call TRBJ1-1, with D tentatively TRBD1 (5 bases). Trimming took off 4 bases at V and 2 bases at J, with 18 bases between the two ends. CDR3 length: 16 residues. Germline-derived CDR1 and CDR2 are SGHRS and YFSETQ. The CDR3 is CASSQQGLAINTEAFF. The CDR3 coding sequence is TGCGCCAGCAGCCAGCAGGGCCTAGCGATAAACACTGAAGCTTTCTTT.

The chain couples TRBV5-1 to TRBJ1-2; 8 bases fit TRBD1. The CDR3 has 18 amino acids. The V gene end was trimmed by 0 bases and the J gene end by 4 bases; junction bases not matched to a gene: 14. Germline CDR1 and CDR2: SGHRS and YFSETQ. CDR3 sequence: CASSLDPGGSSALYGYTF. CDR3 nucleotide sequence: TGCGCCAGCAGCTTGGATCCAGGGGGCTCTTCCGCTCTCTATGGCTACACCTTC.

The chain carries TRBV7-2 and TRBJ1-2, with a possible D match to TRBD1 (5 bases). The ends were cut back, 1 base at V and 2 bases at J, with 8 bases in the middle. The CDR3 is 14 amino acids. From germline, CDR1 is SGHTA and CDR2 FQGNSA. DNA of the CDR3: TGTGCCAGCAGCTTAGTGTCAGGGAACTATGGCTACACCTTC. It is translated as CASSLVSGNYGYTF.

This clone turned up a few times. The chain combines TRBV7-2 with TRBJ2-1; 11 bases line up with TRBD2. Germline V gene lookup returns CDR1 SGHTA and CDR2 FQGNSA. The CDR3 is made up of 11 amino acids. Trimming removed 5 bases from V and 14 bases from J; junction bases left unmatched: 2. CDR3 nucleotides: TGTGCCAGCAGCCCGGGACTAGCGGAGTTCTTC. Encoded protein: CASSPGLAEFF. The entire variable domain, with the rest obtained from reference TRBV7-2 and TRBJ2-1, is as follows: GAGVSQSPSNKVTEKGKDVELRCDPISGHTALYWYRQSLGQGLEFLIYFQGNSAPDKSGLPSDRFSAERTGGSVSTLTIQRTQQEDSAVYLCASSPGLAEFFGPGTRLTVL.

The genes are TRBV4-2 and TRBJ2-7, with D tentatively TRBD1 (5 bases). Trimming took off 0 bases at V and 4 bases at J, with 10 bases between the two ends. CDR3 length: 14 residues. Per the germline V gene, CDR1 is LGHNA and CDR2 is YNFKEQ. CDR3 coding DNA: TGTGCCAGCAGCCAAGATCAGGGAAGGTACGAGCAGTACTTC. Residues: CASSQDQGRYEQYF.

The V gene is TRBV5-4, the J gene TRBJ2-1; 8 bases map to TRBD1. The CDR3 has 16 residues. Trimming removed 0 bases from V and 4 bases from J; junction bases left unmatched: 6. The V gene's germline CDR1 is SGHNT and CDR2 YYREEE (reference sequence). The CDR3 protein is CASSLAGGWDYNEQFF. In DNA, the CDR3 is TGTGCCAGCAGCTTGGCAGGGGGCTGGGATTACAATGAGCAGTTCTTC.

This chain links TRBV19 with TRBJ2-3, with D tentatively TRBD1 (6 bases). Germline assignment: CDR1 LNHDA and CDR2 SQIVND (reference sequence). V was shortened by 6 bases and J by 0 bases, with 13 bases between the two germline ends. The CDR3 spans 15 residues. Here the CDR3 DNA reads TGTGCCAGTAGCTACGCAGGGGCTAGCACAGATACGCAGTATTTT. It is translated as CASSYAGASTDTQYF.

This clone was detected only once. The chain uses TRBV19 and TRBJ1-5; D not certain. Per the germline V gene, CDR1 is LNHDA and CDR2 is SQIVND (reference sequence). V lost 3 bases and J 3 bases, leaving 15 bases between the germline ends. The CDR3 runs to 16 residues. The CDR3, as DNA: TGTGCCAGTAGTATCTGGGAGTCCGCCTTCAATCAGCCCCAGCATTTT. Encoded protein: CASSIWESAFNQPQHF.

The chain couples TRBV10-3 to TRBJ2-7, with 7 bases matching TRBD1. The CDR3 runs to 12 residues. Germline V lookup: CDR1 ENHRY, CDR2 SYGVKD. J was trimmed by 2 bases and V by 6 bases; bases with no gene match: 1. CDR3 in DNA: TGTGCCATCAGCGGGACAGCCTACGAGCAGTACTTC. Translating gives CAISGTAYEQYF.